The clone carrying this T cell receptor (beta chain) has only a few counts. Its target is unknown. Time point specified: patch test 1, 2 weeks after DPC sensitization. Treatment defined: therapeutic diphenylcyclopropenone sensitization with weekly scalp DPC. TCRdb re-analysed the RACE reads in MiXCR, keeping a single row per CDR3 protein. Here the sample spans roughly 380,000 distinct CDR3 sequences, approximately 5.1% being singletons. This sample was included in a study of human T cells and chemical hapten exposure. Study observations and caveats: Expanded TCRs grouped into significantly more large CDR3 similarity clusters than controls produced.

The CDR3 is 13 residues long. Germline assignment: CDR1 MNHEY and CDR2 SVGAGI. Trimming removed 8 bases from V and 5 bases from J, with 15 bases in between. Sequenced material: whole blood, taken in connection with sensitization to the hapten diphenylcyclopropenone (DPC). The chain carries TRBV6-5 and TRBJ1-1; D gene unclear. This TCR was recovered from a woman aged 50 to 60 with alopecia areata. Some clones in this sample may be carry-over from other donors' samples. CDR3 region: CASFQALGTEAFF. The DNA of the CDR3 is TGTGCCAGCTTCCAGGCCCTGGGGACTGAAGCTTTCTTT.